The 9 T cell receptor beta chains reported below all come from one sample, sequenced in a study of blood T cell repertoires in COVID-19. Method: immunoSEQ multiplex PCR; TCRdb's copy keeps in-frame clones and lacks some. The sample has nearly 200,000 clones, 86% seen once. Sequencing was performed on peripheral blood. All receptors derive from a woman between 70 and 85 years old with acute or convalescent COVID-19.

The chain carries TRBV7-9 and TRBJ2-5, with a possible D match to TRBD2 (5 bases). CDR1 and CDR2 from the germline V gene are SEHNR and FQNEAQ (reference sequence). The germline V and J ends were trimmed by 5 bases and 5 bases, with 18 bases remaining between them. CDR3 length: 15 residues. The CDR3 loop is CASSTPRGQWETQYF. DNA of the CDR3: TGTGCCAGCAGCACCCCCCGAGGGCAGTGGGAGACCCAGTACTTC. Combining the CDR3 with reference TRBV7-9 and TRBJ2-5 gives the whole variable domain DTGVSQNPRHKITKRGQNVTFRCDPISEHNRLYWYRQTLGQGPEFLTYFQNEAQLEKSRLLSDRFSAERPKGSFSTLEIQRTEQGDSAMYLCASSTPRGQWETQYFGPGTRLLVL.

The V and J genes are TRBV4-2 and TRBJ2-5; D remains unclear. The ends were cut back, 0 bases at V and 4 bases at J, with 3 bases in the middle. The germline V gene has CDR1 LGHNA and CDR2 YNFKEQ. CDR3 length equals 12 residues. CDR3 sequence: CASSQDRETQYF. CDR3 in DNA: TGTGCCAGCAGCCAAGATCGAGAGACCCAGTACTTC.

The chain joins TRBV7-2 to TRBJ1-1; D remains ambiguous. The CDR3 consists of 14 residues. Deletions cut 5 bases from V and 1 base from J, with 11 bases between. Germline V CDR1 and CDR2: SGHTA, FQGNSA. The CDR3 DNA reads TGTGCCAGCAGCCCACTCACCCAGAACACTGAAGCTTTCTTT. The encoded protein is CASSPLTQNTEAFF.

The chain carries TRBV6-4 and TRBJ2-7; D is unclear. The CDR3 runs 12 residues. V dropped 10 bases and J dropped 3 bases, with 13 bases sitting between them. Germline loops: CDR1 MRHNA, CDR2 SNTAGT. The CDR3 DNA follows: TGTGCCATCAGAACAGAAAACTACGAGCAGTACTTC. It specifies CAIRTENYEQYF.

This sequence joins TRBV19 and TRBJ2-1; perhaps TRBD1 as D (6 bases). The V end was cut by 6 bases, the J end by 0 bases, with 15 bases between. Germline CDR1 reads LNHDA; CDR2 reads SQIVND (reference sequence). The CDR3 runs to 16 residues. The CDR3 is CASSNTGLISYNEQFF. CDR3 nucleotide sequence: TGTGCCAGTAGCAATACAGGGTTAATCTCCTACAATGAGCAGTTCTTC.

The chain recombines TRBV7-3 with TRBJ2-4, with a tentative D call TRBD2 (7 bases). The germline gives CDR1 SGHTA, CDR2 FQGTGA. The CDR3 runs to 14 residues. V was trimmed by 5 bases and J by 5 bases, leaving 13 bases between them. The CDR3: CASSPGGGQNIQYF. The CDR3 DNA sequence: TGTGCCAGCAGCCCCGGCGGGGGCCAAAACATTCAGTACTTC.

This clone has more than one count but fewer than ten. The chain has TRBV5-4 and TRBJ2-1; D is undetermined. The CDR3 has 15 amino acids. V dropped 0 bases and J dropped 0 bases, with 7 bases sitting between them. Germline V CDR1 and CDR2: SGHNT, YYREEE (reference sequence). CDR3 region: CASSLDASSYNEQFF. DNA of the CDR3: TGTGCCAGCAGCTTGGATGCCAGCTCCTACAATGAGCAGTTCTTC.

The chain carries TRBV6-6 and TRBJ2-3, with TRBD1 matching over 7 bases. In germline, CDR1 is MNHNY, CDR2 SVGAGI (reference sequence). The CDR3 length is 14 residues. J gave up 5 bases and V 9 bases, and 11 bases lay outside the gene matches. CDR3: CASSRDSRIDTQYF. CDR3 in DNA: TGTGCCAGTTCGAGGGACAGTCGTATAGATACGCAGTATTTT.

The V and J genes are TRBV18 and TRBJ2-7; D remains unclear. This CDR3 region has 14 residues. In germline, CDR1 is KGHSH, CDR2 LQKENI. Trimming pared 2 bases from V and 0 bases from J, leaving 8 bases between. CDR3 loop: CASSPMRNSYEQYF. The CDR3 DNA sequence: TGTGCCAGCTCACCAATGCGAAACTCCTACGAGCAGTACTTC.